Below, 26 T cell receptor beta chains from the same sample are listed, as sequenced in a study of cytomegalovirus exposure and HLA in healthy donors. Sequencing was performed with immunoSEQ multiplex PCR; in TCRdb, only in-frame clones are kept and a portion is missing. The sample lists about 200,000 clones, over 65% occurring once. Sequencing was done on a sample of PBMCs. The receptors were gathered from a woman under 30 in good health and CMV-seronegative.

The CDR3 bases are TGTGCCAGCAGCTCCCTCCAAAGGGGCGGAAATGAGCAGTTCTTC. Translating it yields CASSSLQRGGNEQFF. The J gene is TRBJ2-1, the V gene TRBV7-9, with a tentative D call TRBD1 (5 bases). Germline loops: CDR1 SEHNR, CDR2 FQNEAQ (reference sequence). This CDR3 region has 15 residues. Between the trimmed V and J ends, which lost 4 bases and 7 bases, there was a span of 17 bases.

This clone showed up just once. CDR3 sequence reads: CASGGEIGELFF. In DNA, the CDR3 is TGTGCCAGCGGGGGGGAGATCGGGGAGCTGTTTTTT. The chain links TRBV9 to TRBJ2-2, with 7 bases fitting TRBD2. CDR3 size: 12 residues. Germline V gene sequence: CDR1 SGDLS, CDR2 YYNGEE. V shed 7 bases and J 7 bases; nucleotides not matched to a gene: 4.

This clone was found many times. CDR3 region: CASDRRTPQYF. DNA for the CDR3: TGTGCTAGTGACAGAAGGACGCCGCAGTACTTC. This chain uses TRBV12-5 with TRBJ2-7; D unclear. This CDR3 contains 11 residues. Looked up from germline, CDR1 is LGHNT and CDR2 is FRNRAP. The V and J ends lost 7 bases and 9 bases respectively, with 13 bases between them.

This CDR3 reads CASSLAGGEQYF. CDR3 DNA sequence: TGTGCCAGCAGCTTAGCGGGCGGCGAGCAGTACTTC. The V call is TRBV7-9, the J call TRBJ2-7; D is unresolved. This CDR3 has 12 residues. Germline-derived CDR1 and CDR2 are SEHNR and FQNEAQ (reference sequence). V lost 0 bases and J 6 bases, leaving 6 bases between the germline ends.

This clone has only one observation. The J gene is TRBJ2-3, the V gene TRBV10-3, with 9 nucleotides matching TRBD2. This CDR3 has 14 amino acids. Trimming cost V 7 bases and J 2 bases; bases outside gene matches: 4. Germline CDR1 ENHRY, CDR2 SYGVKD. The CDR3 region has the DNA TGTGCCATCAAGGGACTAGCAGCCACAGATACGCAGTATTTT. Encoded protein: CAIKGLAATDTQYF.

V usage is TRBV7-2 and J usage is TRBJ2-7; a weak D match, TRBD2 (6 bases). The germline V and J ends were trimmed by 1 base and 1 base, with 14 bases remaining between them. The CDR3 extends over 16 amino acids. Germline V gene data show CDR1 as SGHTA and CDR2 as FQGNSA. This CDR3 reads CASSLGGGVTSYEQYF. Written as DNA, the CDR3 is TGTGCCAGCAGCTTAGGGGGCGGGGTCACATCCTACGAGCAGTACTTC.

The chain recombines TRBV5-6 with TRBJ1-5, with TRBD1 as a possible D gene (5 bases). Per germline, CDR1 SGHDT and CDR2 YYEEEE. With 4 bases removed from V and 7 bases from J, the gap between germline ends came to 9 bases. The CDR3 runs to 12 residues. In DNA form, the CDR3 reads TGTGCCAGCAGCCAGGGTCGGCAGCCCCAGCATTTT. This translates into CASSQGRQPQHF.

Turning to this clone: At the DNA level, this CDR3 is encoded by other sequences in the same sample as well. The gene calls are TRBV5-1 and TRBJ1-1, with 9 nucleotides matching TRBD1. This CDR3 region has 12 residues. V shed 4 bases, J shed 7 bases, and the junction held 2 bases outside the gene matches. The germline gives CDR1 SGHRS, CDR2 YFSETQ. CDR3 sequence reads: CASSLGQGEAFF. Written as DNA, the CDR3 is TGCGCCAGCAGCCTGGGACAGGGTGAAGCTTTCTTT.

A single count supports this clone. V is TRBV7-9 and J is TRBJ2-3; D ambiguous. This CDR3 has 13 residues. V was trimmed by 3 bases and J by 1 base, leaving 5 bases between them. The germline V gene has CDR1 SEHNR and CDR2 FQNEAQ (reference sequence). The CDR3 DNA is TGTGCCAGCAGCTTCGGCGGCACAGATACGCAGTATTTT. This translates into CASSFGGTDTQYF. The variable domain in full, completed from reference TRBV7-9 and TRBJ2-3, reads DTGVSQNPRHKITKRGQNVTFRCDPISEHNRLYWYRQTLGQGPEFLTYFQNEAQLEKSRLLSDRFSAERPKGSFSTLEIQRTEQGDSAMYLCASSFGGTDTQYFGPGTRLTVL.

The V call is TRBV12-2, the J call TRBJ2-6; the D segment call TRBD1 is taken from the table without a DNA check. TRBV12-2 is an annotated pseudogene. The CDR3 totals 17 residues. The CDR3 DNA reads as TGTGCAAGTCGCTCAGGGACAGGGGGCACTGGGGCCAACGTCCTGACTTTC. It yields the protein CASRSGTGGTGANVLTF.

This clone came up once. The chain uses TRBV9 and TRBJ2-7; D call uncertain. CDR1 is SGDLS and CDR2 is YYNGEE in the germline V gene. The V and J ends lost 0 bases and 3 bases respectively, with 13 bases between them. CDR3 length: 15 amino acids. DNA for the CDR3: TGTGCCAGCAGCGTAGTCAGGCCGATATTCTACGAGCAGTACTTC. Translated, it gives CASSVVRPIFYEQYF.

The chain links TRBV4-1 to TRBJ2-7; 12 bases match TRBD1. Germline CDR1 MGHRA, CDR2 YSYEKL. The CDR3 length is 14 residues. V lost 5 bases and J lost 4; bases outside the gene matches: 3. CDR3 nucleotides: TGCGCCAGCAGCGCGGGACAGGGGGCTTACGAGCAGTACTTC. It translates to CASSAGQGAYEQYF.

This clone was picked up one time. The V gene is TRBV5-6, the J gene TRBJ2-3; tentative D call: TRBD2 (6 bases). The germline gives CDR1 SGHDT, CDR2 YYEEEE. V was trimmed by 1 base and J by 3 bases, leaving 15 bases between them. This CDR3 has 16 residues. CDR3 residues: CASSLYSFRETDTQYF. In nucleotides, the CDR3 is TGTGCCAGCAGCTTGTATTCTTTCCGGGAGACAGATACGCAGTATTTT.

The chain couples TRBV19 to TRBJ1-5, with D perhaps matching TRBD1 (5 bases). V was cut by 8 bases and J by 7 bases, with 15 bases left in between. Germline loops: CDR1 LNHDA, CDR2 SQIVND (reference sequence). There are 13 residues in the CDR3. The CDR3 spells CASSRDRPQPQHF. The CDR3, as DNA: TGTGCCAGTTCCCGGGACCGGCCCCAGCCCCAGCATTTT.

CDR3 DNA sequence: TGTGCCAGCAGTAGTACTCCGAACACTGAAGCTTTCTTT. Encoded protein: CASSSTPNTEAFF. The rearrangement links TRBV6-5 to TRBJ1-1; D ambiguous. Trimming removed 5 bases at V and 1 base at J, with 8 bases between. Germline CDR1 reads MNHEY; CDR2 reads SVGAGI. The CDR3 runs to 13 residues.

The DNA for the CDR3 is TGTGCCAGCAGCCGCGGACTAGCGGGGGTTGGTGAGCAGTTCTTC. As protein: CASSRGLAGVGEQFF. The V call is TRBV14, the J call TRBJ2-1, with 13 bases matching TRBD2. CDR3 length equals 15 residues. V gave up 4 bases and J gave up 9 bases; unmatched junction bases: 6. Germline V gene data show CDR1 as SGHDN and CDR2 as FVKESK.

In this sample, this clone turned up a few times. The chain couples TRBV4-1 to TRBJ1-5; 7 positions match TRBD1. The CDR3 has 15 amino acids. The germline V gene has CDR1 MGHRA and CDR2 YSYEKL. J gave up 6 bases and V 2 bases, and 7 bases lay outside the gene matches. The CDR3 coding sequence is TGCGCCAGCAGCCAACCCAGACAGGGTGGTCAGCCCCAGCATTTT. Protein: CASSQPRQGGQPQHF.

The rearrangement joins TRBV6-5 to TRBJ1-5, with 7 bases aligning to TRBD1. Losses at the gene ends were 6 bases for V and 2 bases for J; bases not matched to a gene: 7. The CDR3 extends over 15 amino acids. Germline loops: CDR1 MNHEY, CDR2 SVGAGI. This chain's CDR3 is CASRHRGRGNQPQHF. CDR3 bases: TGTGCCAGCAGACACAGGGGAAGAGGCAATCAGCCCCAGCATTTT.

CDR3 sequence (DNA): TGCGCCAGCAGCTTGGAGGCAGGGGGCGCCACAGATACGCAGTATTTT. This codes for CASSLEAGGATDTQYF. The chain is built from TRBV5-1 and TRBJ2-3, with 8 bases identical to TRBD1. CDR3 length: 16 residues. V shed 0 bases and J 2 bases; nucleotides not matched to a gene: 5. The germline CDR1 and CDR2 sequences are SGHRS and YFSETQ.

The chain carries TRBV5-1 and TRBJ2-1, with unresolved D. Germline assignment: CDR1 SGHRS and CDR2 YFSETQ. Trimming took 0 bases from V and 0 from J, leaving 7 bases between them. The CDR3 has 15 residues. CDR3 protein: CASSLGLTSYNEQFF. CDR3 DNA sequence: TGCGCCAGCAGCTTGGGACTGACCTCCTACAATGAGCAGTTCTTC.

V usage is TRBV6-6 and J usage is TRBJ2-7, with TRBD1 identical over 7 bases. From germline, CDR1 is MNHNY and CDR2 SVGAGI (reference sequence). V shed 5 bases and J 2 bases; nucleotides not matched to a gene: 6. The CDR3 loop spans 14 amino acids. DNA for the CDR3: TGTGCCAGCAGTAGACAGGGAGTCCCCTACGAGCAGTACTTC. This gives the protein CASSRQGVPYEQYF.

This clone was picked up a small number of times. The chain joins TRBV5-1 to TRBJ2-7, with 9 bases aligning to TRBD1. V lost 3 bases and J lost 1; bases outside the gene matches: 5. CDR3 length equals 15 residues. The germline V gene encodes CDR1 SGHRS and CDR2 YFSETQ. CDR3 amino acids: CASSSDGTGSYEQYF. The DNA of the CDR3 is TGCGCCAGCAGCTCGGACGGGACAGGGTCCTACGAGCAGTACTTC.

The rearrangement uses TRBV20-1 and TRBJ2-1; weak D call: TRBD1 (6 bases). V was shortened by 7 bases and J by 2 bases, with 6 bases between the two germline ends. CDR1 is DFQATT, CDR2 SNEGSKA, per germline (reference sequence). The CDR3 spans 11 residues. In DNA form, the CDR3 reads TGCAGTGGGGGGCCCTACAATGAGCAGTTCTTC. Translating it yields CSGGPYNEQFF.

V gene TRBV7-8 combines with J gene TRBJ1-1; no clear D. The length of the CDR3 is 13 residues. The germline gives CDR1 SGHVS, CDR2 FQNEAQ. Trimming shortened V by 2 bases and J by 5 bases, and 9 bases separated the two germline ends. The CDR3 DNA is TGTGCCAGCAGCTTAATGGCTGGAACTGAAGCTTTCTTT. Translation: CASSLMAGTEAFF. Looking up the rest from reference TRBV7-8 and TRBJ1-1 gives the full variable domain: GAGVSQSPRYKVAKRGQDVALRCDPISGHVSLFWYQQALGQGPEFLTYFQNEAQLDKSGLPSDRFFAERPEGSVSTLKIQRTQQEDSAVYLCASSLMAGTEAFFGQGTRLTVV.

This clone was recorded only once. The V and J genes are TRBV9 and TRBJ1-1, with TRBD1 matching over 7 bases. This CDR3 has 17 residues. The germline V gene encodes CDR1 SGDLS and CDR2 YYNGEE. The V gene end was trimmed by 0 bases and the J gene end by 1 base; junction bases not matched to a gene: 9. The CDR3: CASSVATRGGKNTEAFF. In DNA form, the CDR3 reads TGTGCCAGCAGCGTAGCTACAAGAGGGGGCAAGAACACTGAAGCTTTCTTT.

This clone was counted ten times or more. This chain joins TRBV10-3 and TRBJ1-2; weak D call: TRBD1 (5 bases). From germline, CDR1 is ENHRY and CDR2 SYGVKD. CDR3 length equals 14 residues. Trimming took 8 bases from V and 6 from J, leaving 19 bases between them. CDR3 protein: CAISRRGREDGYTF. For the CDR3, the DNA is TGTGCCATCTCCCGAAGGGGACGTGAGGATGGCTACACCTTC.